The 25 T cell receptor beta chains below all came from one sample that was sequenced in a study of blood T cells in healthy people across ages. Sample-barcoded 5' priming and a J-beta primer mix drove a second PCR of about 7 to 11 cycles. TCRdb re-called the 5' RACE reads through MiXCR, storing one row per CDR3 protein. Among fewer than 2,000,000 distinct CDR3 sequences, around 40% were seen once, and the ten largest hold around 23%. The source material was blood. The receptor source for this set is a human donor in good health.

In its sample, this clonotype was seen a few times. The rearrangement joins TRBV20-1 to TRBJ2-5; TRBD1 matches 8 bases. The J call is in doubt because the DNA end fits TRBJ2-7 better. CDR3 length: 14 amino acids. CDR1 is DFQATT, CDR2 SNEGSKA, per germline (reference sequence). CDR3 amino acids: CSARRPGGLYEQYF. The CDR3 nucleotides read TGCAGTGCTAGGCGGCCAGGGGGCCTGTACGAGCAGTACTTC.

The chain combines TRBV29-1 with TRBJ1-5, with a tentative D call TRBD1 (5 bases). Germline lookup yields CDR1 SQVTM and CDR2 ANQGSEA. The CDR3 sequence is 15 residues long. Trimming removed 1 base at V and 0 bases at J, with 10 bases between. The CDR3 coding sequence is TGCAGCGTTGAAGTTTTAGGGGATAGCAATCAGCCCCAGCATTTT. It encodes CSVEVLGDSNQPQHF.

In its sample, this clonotype was seen a few times. V and J are TRBV6-1 and TRBJ1-2; 9 positions agree with TRBD1. This CDR3 spans 18 amino acids. The ends lost 6 bases at V and 4 bases at J; junction bases unmatched: 18. The germline V gene encodes CDR1 MNHNS and CDR2 SASEGT. The CDR3: CASSRGPRTGEYLYGYTF. The CDR3 DNA is TGTGCCAGCAGCCGCGGACCGCGGACAGGGGAGTATCTCTATGGCTACACCTTC.

The chain combines TRBV5-1 with TRBJ2-1; D is possibly TRBD2 (6 bases). CDR1 is SGHRS and CDR2 is YFSETQ in the germline V gene. This CDR3 has 18 residues. Trimming took off 4 bases at V and 2 bases at J, with 22 bases between the two ends. The CDR3, as DNA: TGCGCCAGCAGCGGGGGACTTGCGGTCGGGTTCGCCTACAATGAGCAGTTCTTC. It translates to CASSGGLAVGFAYNEQFF.

The table lists this clonotype with a few counts. This chain connects TRBV29-1 to TRBJ1-2; tentative D call: TRBD1 (6 bases). Germline CDR1 and CDR2: SQVTM and ANQGSEA. V was clipped by 4 bases and J by 7 bases, with 16 bases between them. The CDR3 is 13 amino acids. CDR3 DNA: TGCAGCGTTGCAACGACAGGTTCGGGTGGCTACACCTTC. This sequence encodes CSVATTGSGGYTF.

The V call is TRBV10-3, the J call TRBJ2-1, with 8 positions matching TRBD1. The better agreement between TRBJ2-7 and the DNA end casts doubt on the J call. CDR3 length equals 13 residues. Germline loops: CDR1 ENHRY, CDR2 SYGVKD. The CDR3 loop is CATDRQGHNEQYF. The CDR3, as DNA: TGTGCCACCGACCGACAGGGGCACAATGAGCAGTACTTC.

The V gene is TRBV9, the J gene TRBJ2-5; 9 bases are a match to TRBD2. The ends lost 0 bases at V and 2 bases at J; junction bases unmatched: 20. Germline CDR1 and CDR2: SGDLS and YYNGEE. The CDR3 is 21 residues long. Here the CDR3 DNA reads TGTGCCAGCAGCGTAGTACCTCCCGGTAGCGGGGGACTAAAGGGACAAGAGACCCAGTACTTC. Its protein product is CASSVVPPGSGGLKGQETQYF.

The V and J genes are TRBV6-2 or TRBV6-3 and TRBJ1-5; 7 bases are shared with TRBD1. Germline lookup yields CDR1 MNHEY and CDR2 SVGEGT. This CDR3 region has 16 residues. V lost 2 bases to trimming and J lost 2 bases; unmatched junction nucleotides: 6. CDR3 loop: CASSYRGGSGNQPQHF. CDR3 sequence (DNA): TGTGCCAGCAGTTACAGAGGGGGCTCTGGCAATCAGCCCCAGCATTTT.

CDR3 loop: CASSQEWEVQGEAHYEQYF. DNA of the CDR3: TGCGCCAGCAGCCAAGAATGGGAGGTGCAGGGGGAAGCACACTACGAGCAGTACTTC. The rearrangement links TRBV4-3 to TRBJ2-7; tentatively, D is TRBD1 (7 bases). V dropped 0 bases and J dropped 3 bases, with 24 bases sitting between them. The germline CDR1 and CDR2 sequences are LGHNA and YSLEER. The CDR3 runs 19 residues.

This rearrangement joins TRBV7-2 to TRBJ2-3; D is perhaps TRBD2 (7 bases). V lost 6 bases to trimming and J lost 6 bases, with 13 bases between them. Per germline, CDR1 SGHTA and CDR2 FQGNSA. CDR3 length: 13 residues. The CDR3 DNA reads as TGTGCCAGCAGAGGGGGGGGCGGGGATACGCAGTATTTT. This gives the protein CASRGGGGDTQYF.

The chain uses TRBV7-2 and TRBJ2-7; tentative D call: TRBD1 (6 bases). Germline loops: CDR1 SGHTA, CDR2 FQGNSA. V lost 2 bases and J lost 0, with 11 bases in between. The CDR3 runs to 15 residues. The CDR3 loop reads CASSLMGATSYEQYF. CDR3 in DNA: TGTGCCAGCAGCTTAATGGGGGCCACCTCCTACGAGCAGTACTTC.

The gene calls are TRBV7-8 and TRBJ1-3, with D perhaps matching TRBD1 (5 bases). The CDR3 totals 16 residues. CDR1 and CDR2 from the germline V gene are SGHVS and FQNEAQ. Trimming removed 6 bases at V and 0 bases at J, with 15 bases between. CDR3 DNA sequence: TGTGCCAGCAGTGCAAGCCCCGGGGGCTCTGGAAACACCATATATTTT. It specifies CASSASPGGSGNTIYF.

The chain carries TRBV29-1 and TRBJ1-2; no definite D call. V lost 7 bases and J lost 4, with 16 bases in between. Germline loops: CDR1 SQVTM, CDR2 ANQGSEA. The CDR3 covers 13 residues. The CDR3 protein is CSGKTDGRYGYTF. In DNA, the CDR3 is TGCAGCGGGAAGACGGACGGACGCTATGGCTACACCTTC.

This clonotype was seen only once. An end of the junction does not agree with germline; a read error may underlie this. The gene calls are TRBV7-9 and TRBJ1-2, with TRBD1 as a possible D gene (5 bases). The CDR3 runs to 14 residues. CDR1 is SEHNR, CDR2 FQNEAQ, per germline (reference sequence). CDR3 bases: TGTGCCCGCAGCGCTACGGGACTCTTCCATGGCTACACCTTC. Protein: CARSATGLFHGYTF.

The chain uses TRBV20-1 and TRBJ2-7, with 8 bases lining up with TRBD1. Germline values: CDR1 DFQATT, CDR2 SNEGSKA (reference sequence). J lost 4 bases, V lost 5 bases, and 7 bases had no gene match. The CDR3 length is 13 residues. The CDR3 nucleotides are TGCAGTGCTGGTAAACAGGGGGTGTACGAGCAGTACTTC. This sequence encodes CSAGKQGVYEQYF.

There are a few counts of this clonotype. The CDR3 region is CASSERENEKLFF. The CDR3 DNA sequence: TGTGCCAGCAGTGAAAGGGAAAATGAAAAACTGTTTTTT. The J gene is TRBJ1-4, the V gene TRBV2; D gene uncertain. Per germline, CDR1 SNHLY and CDR2 FYNNEI. CDR3 length: 13 amino acids. The ends were cut back, 2 bases at V and 5 bases at J, with 6 bases in the middle.

The sample holds a few counts of this clonotype. This chain links TRBV4-1 with TRBJ2-4; no firm D call. The V end was cut by 3 bases, the J end by 6 bases, with 6 bases between. The CDR3 spans 12 residues. Looked up from germline, CDR1 is MGHRA and CDR2 is YSYEKL. CDR3 amino acids: CASSQARNIQYF. CDR3 DNA sequence: TGCGCCAGCAGCCAGGCGCGAAACATTCAGTACTTC.

Only one count was recorded for this clonotype. The chain has TRBV7-2 and TRBJ2-5; tentatively, D is TRBD2 (5 bases). CDR1 and CDR2 from the germline V gene are SGHTA and FQGNSA. With 5 bases removed from V and 7 bases from J, the gap between germline ends came to 17 bases. The CDR3 is 14 amino acids. Written as DNA, the CDR3 is TGTGCCAGCAGCACCGACGGCCTCCGGGGGACCCAGTACTTC. It encodes CASSTDGLRGTQYF.

This clonotype was detected a few times. The chain links TRBV4-1 to TRBJ1-4; 7 nucleotides agree with TRBD1. J lost 8 bases, V lost 2 bases, and 8 bases had no gene match. The germline gives CDR1 MGHRA, CDR2 YSYEKL. The CDR3 is made up of 15 amino acids. CDR3 amino acids: CASSQPDREKEKLFF. Written as DNA, the CDR3 is TGCGCCAGCAGCCAACCAGACAGGGAGAAAGAAAAACTGTTTTTT.

This chain joins TRBV19 and TRBJ1-2; D is unclear. This CDR3 has 14 amino acids. Trimming stripped 6 bases from V and 4 bases from J, with 15 bases between. The germline V gene encodes CDR1 LNHDA and CDR2 SQIVND (reference sequence). The CDR3 region is CASRFSGSPYGYTF. The CDR3 DNA sequence: TGTGCCAGTAGATTTAGTGGGTCTCCCTATGGCTACACCTTC.

Points on this clonotype: A read error may account for a junction end that differs from germline. The CDR3 protein is CASSFSTGLSEQFF. In DNA form, the CDR3 reads TGTGCCAGTAGTTTCTCGACAGGATTAAGTGAGCAGTTCTTC. The gene calls are TRBV12-3 or TRBV12-4 and TRBJ2-1, with D perhaps matching TRBD1 (6 bases). This CDR3 spans 14 amino acids.

On this clonotype itself: The junction and the germline gene differ at one end; a read error may be behind it. V usage is TRBV7-3 and J usage is TRBJ2-2, with TRBD2 as a possible D gene (6 bases). The CDR3 totals 13 residues. From germline, CDR1 is SGHTA and CDR2 FQGTGA. CDR3 region: CAGSLAATGELFF. In DNA form, the CDR3 reads TGTGCCGGCAGCTTAGCGGCCACCGGGGAGCTGTTTTTT.

This rearrangement joins TRBV24-1 to TRBJ2-1; D unresolved. The CDR3 covers 16 residues. Trimming left V 2 bases short and J 0 bases short, with 10 bases between. Germline-derived CDR1 and CDR2 are KGHDR and SFDVKD. This CDR3 reads CATSDWAAGSYNEQFF. CDR3 coding DNA: TGTGCCACCAGTGATTGGGCCGCAGGCTCCTACAATGAGCAGTTCTTC.

This clonotype was detected only a few times. V and J are TRBV4-1 and TRBJ2-4; 7 bases match TRBD2. Germline V gene data show CDR1 as MGHRA and CDR2 as YSYEKL. Trimming removed 3 bases from V and 7 bases from J; junction bases left unmatched: 12. This CDR3 has 16 residues. DNA of the CDR3: TGCGCCAGCAGCCAGGGTTTTAGCGGGCCAAAGAACATTCAGTACTTC. It encodes CASSQGFSGPKNIQYF.

This clonotype has more than one count but fewer than ten. For the CDR3, the DNA is TGTGCCAGCAGCCTCTTATGGGGCAGGGGGCATGGCTACACCTTC. Its translation: CASSLLWGRGHGYTF. The V gene is TRBV7-2, the J gene TRBJ1-2, with 8 positions matching TRBD1. CDR1 SGHTA and CDR2 FQGNSA come from the germline V gene. J lost 6 bases, V lost 5 bases, and 11 bases had no gene match. CDR3 size: 15 residues.